A single TCR beta chain is shown here with its context. The authors extracted total RNA from unfractionated whole blood. This entry is derived from a study of human T cells and chemical hapten exposure. TCRdb fed the 5' RACE reads into MiXCR, producing one record per CDR3 protein. The data contain tens of thousands of distinct CDR3 sequences, 7% to 8% of them singletons. Germline V gene sequence: CDR1 SQVTM, CDR2 ANQGSEA. Between the trimmed V and J ends, which lost 8 bases and 2 bases, there was a span of 12 bases. The CDR3 consists of 12 residues. The genes are TRBV29-1 and TRBJ1-2; a weak D match, TRBD1 (5 bases). The TCR was taken from a male donor in good health. Here the CDR3 DNA reads TGCAGCACTCCGACAGCCAACTATGGCTACACCTTC. It is translated as CSTPTANYGYTF.